Listed below are T cell receptor beta chains from one sample, sequenced in a study of blood T cell repertoires in COVID-19. Assay: immunoSEQ multiplex PCR; the TCRdb copy retains only in-frame clones and omits some. The table has tens of thousands of clones, about 91% seen once. Sequenced: peripheral blood. Receptors originate from a human donor with active COVID-19. The donor label of this sample is uncertain. The CDR3 runs from the conserved cysteine through the conserved F or W. A D gene is named only where the DNA matches it firmly. The size of a clone is reported for some rows only, either as once, few or many, or as a class for expanded clones.

D gene,J gene,V gene,clone size,CDR3 DNA,CDR3 protein
-,TRBJ2-5,TRBV6-5,-,TGTGCCAGCAGTTACAATCCTCCGTGGGCACAAGAGACCCAGTACTTC,CASSYNPPWAQETQYF
-,TRBJ2-7,TRBV6-5,-,TGTGCCAGCACCCCGACAGGTCAAGAGCCCTACGAGCAGTACTTC,CASTPTGQEPYEQYF
-,TRBJ2-7,TRBV18,-,TGTGCCAGCTCACCAGAGGGTTCCACTTACGAGCAGTACTTC,CASSPEGSTYEQYF
-,TRBJ2-7,TRBV14,-,TGTGCCAGCAGCCAAGGCCGACAGAGGGAGCAGTACTTC,CASSQGRQREQYF
TRBD1,TRBJ2-7,TRBV5-1,once,TGCGCCAGCAGCTTGGGCTGGACAGGCCCATCCTACGAGCAGTACTTC,CASSLGWTGPSYEQYF
TRBD1,TRBJ1-5,TRBV18,-,TGTGCCAGCTCACCCCGCCAGGGGGTCGGCAATCAGCCCCAGCATTTT,CASSPRQGVGNQPQHF
TRBD1,TRBJ1-6,TRBV3-1/TRBV3-2,-,TGTGCCAGCAGCCCAACCGGGACAGGAGGTTCACCCCTCCACTTT,CASSPTGTGGSPLHF
-,TRBJ2-3,TRBV7-2,-,TGTGCCAGCAGGAATTCCGGGACACCTAGCACAGATACGCAGTATTTT,CASRNSGTPSTDTQYF
-,TRBJ2-1,TRBV3-1/TRBV3-2,few,TGTGCCAGCAGCCTTATGAGGACAGAACAGTTCTTC,CASSLMRTEQFF
-,TRBJ1-3,TRBV10-1,-,TGCGCCAGCAGTGGATCTCAAGCGGACACCATATATTTT,CASSGSQADTIYF
TRBD2,TRBJ2-1,TRBV7-6,-,TGTGCCAGCACCACGGGGGGGGACTCCTACAATGAGCAGTTCTTC,CASTTGGDSYNEQFF
-,TRBJ2-7,TRBV7-2,once,TGTGCCAGCAGCTTACTAGGCGGGGATCACTACGAGCAGTACTTC,CASSLLGGDHYEQYF
TRBD2,TRBJ2-5,TRBV5-1,-,TGCGCCAGCAGCTTGGACCCAGCCCAGGGCTCGGGGGGGGCCCAGTACTTC,CASSLDPAQGSGGAQYF
-,TRBJ2-5,TRBV11-2,-,TGTGCCAGCAGCTTAGTACCGGGGGTGGGCCAAGAGACCCAGTACTTC,CASSLVPGVGQETQYF
-,TRBJ2-7,TRBV4-1,-,TGCGCCAGCAGCCAAGATCCGGCAGGGGCCTACGAGCAGTACTTC,CASSQDPAGAYEQYF
-,TRBJ1-6,TRBV6-2/TRBV6-3,-,TGTGCCAGCAGTTATGCCGACAGTGCCTATAATTCACCCCTCCACTTT,CASSYADSAYNSPLHF
-,TRBJ1-6,TRBV2,-,TGTGCCAGCACCCCCGGGGTGGAAAATTCACCCCTCCACTTT,CASTPGVENSPLHF
TRBD1,TRBJ2-3,TRBV27,-,TGTGCCAGCAGTTTTTATGCCGGGACAGGGAAGGGGGATCGGACAGATACGCAGTATTTT,CASSFYAGTGKGDRTDTQYF
TRBD2,TRBJ2-2,TRBV29-1,-,TGCAGCGTTGATTCTCTAACTAGCGGGGGCCCCGGGGAGCTGTTTTTT,CSVDSLTSGGPGELFF
TRBD1,TRBJ2-7,TRBV28,-,TGTGCCAGCACCCAGGACAGGTCCAGCGAGCAGTACTTC,CASTQDRSSEQYF
TRBD2,TRBJ2-2,TRBV5-1,-,TGCGCCAGCAGCCCATTTGGGCCGGGAGGGGATGCCGGGGAGCTGTTTTTT,CASSPFGPGGDAGELFF
-,TRBJ1-5,TRBV7-6,-,TGTGCCAGCAGCGGGTCAGGGGGCAATCAGCCCCAGCATTTT,CASSGSGGNQPQHF
TRBD2,TRBJ2-1,TRBV6-4,once,TGTGCCAGCAGTGTCCTAGCGGGGGCATACAATGAGCAGTTCTTC,CASSVLAGAYNEQFF
-,TRBJ2-3,TRBV13,-,TGTGCCAGCAGCTCACGGGGGACCAGAGATACGCAGTATTTT,CASSSRGTRDTQYF
-,TRBJ1-2,TRBV5-4,-,TGTGCCAGCAGCCAAGGTCGGGGGGCAAGAGACTATGGCTACACCTTC,CASSQGRGARDYGYTF
TRBD1,TRBJ2-7,TRBV7-6,-,TGTGCCAGCAGCCTTAACATGGGACAGGCCTACGAGCAGTACTTC,CASSLNMGQAYEQYF
-,TRBJ1-6,TRBV14,-,TGTGCCAGCAGCCACGGGGGGGGTAATTCACCCCTCCACTTT,CASSHGGGNSPLHF
TRBD1,TRBJ1-1,TRBV6-2/TRBV6-3,-,TGTGCCAGCAGTTACCCGGGACAGTTGAACACTGAAGCTTTCTTT,CASSYPGQLNTEAFF
TRBD1,TRBJ1-4,TRBV5-5,-,TGTGCCAGCAGCCCGGGCCTTCCGGGACAGGGTGTCGTGGAAAAACTGTTTTTT,CASSPGLPGQGVVEKLFF
-,TRBJ1-1,TRBV14,-,TGTGCCAGCAGCCAAGCCCGCAGGCTCATGAACACTGAAGCTTTCTTT,CASSQARRLMNTEAFF
-,TRBJ2-7,TRBV5-5,-,TGTGCCAGCAGCGGTCCGGGACGGAGGGACGAGCAGTACTTC,CASSGPGRRDEQYF
-,TRBJ1-5,TRBV19,-,TGTGCCAGTAGTATAGTGGGGGGTAGAAGCAATCAGCCCCAGCATTTT,CASSIVGGRSNQPQHF
-,TRBJ2-5,TRBV27,-,TGTGCCAGCAGTTTAGGAGGGGGCGAAGAGACCCAGTACTTC,CASSLGGGEETQYF
TRBD2,TRBJ2-2,TRBV2,-,TGTGCCAGCAGTGCGGCTAGCGGGGGCACCGGGGAGCTGTTTTTT,CASSAASGGTGELFF
-,TRBJ2-7,TRBV29-1,-,TGCAGCGTTGAGGCAGGTCTCTCCTACGAGCAGTACTTC,CSVEAGLSYEQYF
TRBD1,TRBJ1-2,TRBV6-6,-,TGTGCCAGCAGTGACAGGGATGGCTACACCTTC,CASSDRDGYTF
-,TRBJ1-1,TRBV27,-,TGTGCCAGCAGTTTTCAAATGAACACTGAAGCTTTCTTT,CASSFQMNTEAFF
TRBD1,TRBJ1-2,TRBV6-1,-,TGTGCCAGCAGTGAAAGCCAGGGGGGCCCTTTCCCCTACACCTTC,CASSESQGGPFPYTF
TRBD1,TRBJ2-7,TRBV4-1,-,TGCGCCAGCAGGGACAGGGAAAGGTACGAGCAGTACTTC,CASRDRERYEQYF
-,TRBJ1-1,TRBV7-2,-,TGTGCCAGCAGCTTAGAGCCCCGCATGAACACTGAAGCTTTCTTT,CASSLEPRMNTEAFF
TRBD2,TRBJ2-5,TRBV4-1,-,TGCGCCAGCAGCCAAACGGGGGGGCCGGAGACCCAGTACTTC,CASSQTGGPETQYF
-,TRBJ1-1,TRBV10-3,-,TGTGCCATCCGGGCGGGTTCGAACACTGAAGCTTTCTTT,CAIRAGSNTEAFF
-,TRBJ1-1,TRBV3-1/TRBV3-2,-,TGTGCCAGCAGCCCAAGACTTTTATTGAACACTGAAGCTTTCTTT,CASSPRLLLNTEAFF
TRBD1,TRBJ1-2,TRBV10-3,-,TGTGCCATCAGTGAGTCCGGCCAGGGGGCTGGCTACACCTTC,CAISESGQGAGYTF
-,TRBJ1-2,TRBV4-3,-,TGCGCCAGCAGCCAAGCGTCCCAGGGCGGCTATGGCTACACCTTC,CASSQASQGGYGYTF
-,TRBJ2-2,TRBV11-3,-,TGTGCCAGCAGCGGGGGCGTGGGGACCGGGGAGCTGTTTTTT,CASSGGVGTGELFF
TRBD1,TRBJ2-1,TRBV19,-,TGTGCCAGTAGTATTCCCCCCCCGGGACAGGGCGGCGAGCAGTTCTTC,CASSIPPPGQGGEQFF
-,TRBJ2-3,TRBV12-3/TRBV12-4,-,TGTGCCAGCACCCGATCCAGTACAGATACGCAGTATTTT,CASTRSSTDTQYF
TRBD2,TRBJ2-7,TRBV15,-,TGTGCCACCAGCAGAGATCGCGGGGGGGCCGGGGAGCAGTACTTC,CATSRDRGGAGEQYF
TRBD1,TRBJ2-2,TRBV7-8,-,TGTGCCAGCAGCTTCCCTGACAGGGATCACGGGGAGCTGTTTTTT,CASSFPDRDHGELFF
TRBD1,TRBJ2-4,TRBV19,-,TGTGCCAGTAGTATCCGGGACAGGGAAGCCAAAAACATTCAGTACTTC,CASSIRDREAKNIQYF